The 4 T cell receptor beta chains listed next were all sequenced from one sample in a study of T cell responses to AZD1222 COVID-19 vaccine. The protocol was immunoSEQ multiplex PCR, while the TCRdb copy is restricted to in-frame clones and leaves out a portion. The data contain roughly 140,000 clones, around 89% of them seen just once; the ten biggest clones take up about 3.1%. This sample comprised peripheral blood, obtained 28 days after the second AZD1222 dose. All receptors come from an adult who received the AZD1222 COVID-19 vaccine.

The CDR3 coding sequence is TGTGCCAGCAGTGTGGGGCCCGGGAGGGACTATGGCTACACCTTC. This codes for CASSVGPGRDYGYTF. The chain carries TRBV2 and TRBJ1-2, with D perhaps matching TRBD1 (5 bases). CDR1 is SNHLY and CDR2 is FYNNEI in the germline V gene. The CDR3 is 15 amino acids. Trimming took off 4 bases at V and 3 bases at J, with 15 bases between the two ends.

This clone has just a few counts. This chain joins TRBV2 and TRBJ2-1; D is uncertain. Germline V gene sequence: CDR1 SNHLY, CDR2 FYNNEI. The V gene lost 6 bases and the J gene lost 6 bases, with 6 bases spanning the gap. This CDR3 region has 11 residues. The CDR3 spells CASRSSNEQFF. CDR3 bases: TGTGCCAGCAGAAGTAGCAATGAGCAGTTCTTC.

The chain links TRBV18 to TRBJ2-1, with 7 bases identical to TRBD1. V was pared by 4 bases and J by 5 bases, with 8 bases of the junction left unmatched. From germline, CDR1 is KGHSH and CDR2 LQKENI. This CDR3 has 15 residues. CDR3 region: CASSLRDSPHNEQFF. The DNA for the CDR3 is TGTGCCAGCTCACTCCGGGACAGCCCTCACAATGAGCAGTTCTTC.

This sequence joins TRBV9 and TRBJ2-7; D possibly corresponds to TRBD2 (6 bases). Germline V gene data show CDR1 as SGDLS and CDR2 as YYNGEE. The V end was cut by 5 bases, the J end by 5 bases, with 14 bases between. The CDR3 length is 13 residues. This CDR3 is CASSSEGSHEQYF. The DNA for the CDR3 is TGTGCCAGCAGTTCGGAGGGGTCCCACGAGCAGTACTTC.